A few counts support the clone carrying this T cell receptor (beta chain). This sample was included in a study of blood T cell repertoires in COVID-19. Profiled with immunoSEQ multiplex PCR; TCRdb holds only in-frame clones, not every one. The sample carries approximately 62,000 clones, about 87% recorded once. The CDR3 consists of 14 residues. Trimming took off 1 base at V and 1 base at J, with 7 bases between the two ends. Germline CDR1 and CDR2: MDHEN and SYDVKM. The material sequenced was peripheral blood. The chain couples TRBV28 to TRBJ1-1, with a possible D match to TRBD1 (5 bases). The sequence was obtained from a human donor with active COVID-19. The donor label of this sample is uncertain. CDR3 region: CASSLLTGNTEAFF. CDR3 DNA: TGTGCCAGCAGTTTATTAACAGGGAACACTGAAGCTTTCTTT.